One and the same sample provided the 23 T cell receptor beta chains below, sequenced in a study of cytomegalovirus exposure and HLA in healthy donors. The PCR was carried out with 60 Vbeta primers and 13 Jbeta primers. Profiling relied on immunoSEQ multiplex PCR, and the TCRdb table lists in-frame clones only, not all of them. This table holds roughly 180,000 clones, approximately 71% found once. Source material: PBMCs. The receptor source for this set is a woman in her forties in good health and CMV-seropositive.

V usage is TRBV2 and J usage is TRBJ1-5, with D uncertain. Trimming took 6 bases from V and 1 from J, leaving 13 bases between them. The CDR3 is 15 residues long. Germline V gene lookup returns CDR1 SNHLY and CDR2 FYNNEI. The DNA of the CDR3 is TGTGCCAGCAGGCGGACGTCGGGGAGCAATCAGCCCCAGCATTTT. As protein: CASRRTSGSNQPQHF.

This chain links TRBV16 with TRBJ2-6; unclear D gene. Germline V gene lookup returns CDR1 KGHSY and CDR2 FQNENV. The V and J ends lost 2 bases and 4 bases respectively, with 12 bases between them. The CDR3 is made up of 16 amino acids. This CDR3 reads CASSQIHTAGANVLTF. Here the CDR3 DNA reads TGTGCCAGCAGCCAAATCCACACCGCCGGGGCCAACGTCCTGACTTTC.

The chain has TRBV5-1 and TRBJ2-2; D gene ambiguous. In germline, CDR1 is SGHRS, CDR2 YFSETQ. Trimming removed 4 bases at V and 2 bases at J, with 12 bases between. The CDR3 consists of 15 residues. CDR3 coding DNA: TGCGCCAGCAGCGCCGGTGCGATAAACACCGGGGAGCTGTTTTTT. Translated: CASSAGAINTGELFF.

The chain carries TRBV27 and TRBJ2-7; TRBD1 agrees at 7 bases. Germline loops: CDR1 MNHEY, CDR2 SMNVEV (reference sequence). CDR3 size: 14 residues. Germline trimming cut 4 bases from V and 3 bases from J; bases unmatched to any gene: 6. The CDR3 DNA reads as TGTGCCAGCAGTTCGGACAGGAATAGCTACGAGCAGTACTTC. Protein product: CASSSDRNSYEQYF.

This chain links TRBV6-5 with TRBJ2-2, with D perhaps TRBD1 (6 bases). The V gene lost 6 bases and the J gene lost 3 bases, with 11 bases spanning the gap. Germline V lookup: CDR1 MNHEY, CDR2 SVGAGI. The CDR3 length is 14 residues. CDR3 region: CASRTGFDTGELFF. In DNA, the CDR3 is TGTGCCAGCAGAACAGGGTTTGACACCGGGGAGCTGTTTTTT.

The chain joins TRBV30 to TRBJ2-2; perhaps TRBD1 as D (6 bases). Deletions cut 3 bases from V and 5 bases from J, with 10 bases between. Germline V gene lookup returns CDR1 GTSNPN and CDR2 SVGIG (reference sequence). There are 13 residues in the CDR3. CDR3 in DNA: TGTGCCTGGAGCAATCAGGGGACCGGGGAGCTGTTTTTT. As protein: CAWSNQGTGELFF.

J is TRBJ2-1 and V is TRBV11-2; 8 nucleotides match TRBD2. Germline CDR1 SGHAT, CDR2 FQNNGV. The CDR3 contains 14 residues. The junction had 6 bases not matched to a gene; V was cut back by 4 bases and J by 7 bases. The CDR3 region has the DNA TGTGCCAGCAGCTCGTTAGCGGGACTGAATGAGCAGTTCTTC. It is translated as CASSSLAGLNEQFF.

The chain combines TRBV7-8 with TRBJ1-2; 8 bases match TRBD1. CDR3 length equals 17 residues. Trimming cost V 1 base and J 0 bases; bases outside gene matches: 7. Germline assignment: CDR1 SGHVS and CDR2 FQNEAQ. This chain's CDR3 is CASSLGTGTGTNYGYTF. The DNA of the CDR3 is TGTGCCAGCAGCTTAGGGACAGGGACCGGCACTAACTATGGCTACACCTTC.

The chain recombines TRBV11-2 with TRBJ1-5; TRBD1 is a possible D gene (5 bases). This CDR3 has 16 amino acids. The germline gives CDR1 SGHAT, CDR2 FQNNGV. The V end was cut by 5 bases, the J end by 0 bases, with 14 bases between. The CDR3: CASSPPTENSNQPQHF. The CDR3 DNA reads as TGTGCCAGCAGCCCCCCGACAGAGAATAGCAATCAGCCCCAGCATTTT.

V gene TRBV11-2 combines with J gene TRBJ2-7; TRBD2 agrees at 13 bases. CDR1 SGHAT and CDR2 FQNNGV come from the germline V gene. The CDR3 has 15 amino acids. V was pared by 3 bases and J by 2 bases, with 1 base of the junction left unmatched. CDR3 in amino acids: CASSFTSGRAYEQYF. Written as DNA, the CDR3 is TGTGCCAGCAGCTTTACTAGCGGGAGGGCCTACGAGCAGTACTTC.

CDR3 loop: CASSTGASEKLFF. The CDR3 DNA is TGTGCCAGTTCGACAGGGGCGAGTGAAAAACTGTTTTTT. The chain combines TRBV19 with TRBJ1-4; TRBD1 matches at 8 bases. This CDR3 spans 13 amino acids. Germline V gives CDR1 LNHDA, CDR2 SQIVND (reference sequence). V lost 8 bases, J lost 7 bases, and 6 bases stayed unmatched.

This clone was seen more than once but under ten times. The chain carries TRBV14 and TRBJ1-6; 7 nucleotides align to TRBD1. The CDR3 consists of 15 residues. J gave up 7 bases and V 1 base, and 4 bases lay outside the gene matches. Germline assignment: CDR1 SGHDN and CDR2 FVKESK. The CDR3, as DNA: TGTGCCAGCAGCCAAGTTGGCAGGGGGAATTCACCCCTCCACTTT. It is translated as CASSQVGRGNSPLHF.

This clone was seen more than once but under ten times. The chain recombines TRBV4-2 with TRBJ1-5; 8 nucleotides line up with TRBD1. CDR1 is LGHNA and CDR2 is YNFKEQ in the germline V gene. The J segment lost 6 bases and the V segment lost 3 bases, leaving 1 base of the junction unmatched. The CDR3 sequence is 13 residues long. The CDR3 loop is CASSQDRAQPQHF. The CDR3 DNA is TGTGCCAGCAGCCAGGACAGGGCTCAGCCCCAGCATTTT.

This chain connects TRBV28 to TRBJ1-5; possible D gene TRBD1, 5 bases. Deletions cut 7 bases from V and 7 bases from J, with 20 bases between. Germline-derived CDR1 and CDR2 are MDHEN and SYDVKM. This CDR3 spans 15 amino acids. The CDR3 reads CASTLLTAPGQPQHF. CDR3 sequence (DNA): TGTGCCAGCACCCTCTTGACAGCCCCTGGACAGCCCCAGCATTTT.

J is TRBJ1-5 and V is TRBV5-4; no clear D gene. The CDR3 consists of 13 residues. The germline V and J ends were trimmed by 4 bases and 2 bases, with 7 bases remaining between them. Germline V gene data show CDR1 as SGHNT and CDR2 as YYREEE (reference sequence). The CDR3 DNA sequence: TGTGCCAGCAGCCGGGAGGGCAATCAGCCCCAGCATTTT. Protein sequence: CASSREGNQPQHF.

A few counts support this clone. This chain joins TRBV5-4 and TRBJ1-2; 12 positions agree with TRBD1. The CDR3 consists of 15 residues. CDR1 is SGHNT and CDR2 is YYREEE in the germline V gene (reference sequence). V shed 6 bases, J shed 4 bases, and the junction held 7 bases outside the gene matches. The CDR3 is CASNVGTGGFYGYTF. CDR3 sequence (DNA): TGTGCCAGCAACGTAGGGACAGGGGGCTTCTATGGCTACACCTTC.

The sample holds one count of this clone. The V and J genes are TRBV29-1 and TRBJ2-3; 9 nucleotides agree with TRBD2. Losses at the gene ends were 3 bases for V and 2 bases for J; bases not matched to a gene: 6. Germline CDR1 and CDR2: SQVTM and ANQGSEA. The length of the CDR3 is 15 residues. The CDR3 reads CSVEIAGDITDTQYF. CDR3 DNA sequence: TGCAGCGTTGAGATAGCGGGAGATATCACAGATACGCAGTATTTT.

The chain links TRBV27 to TRBJ2-7, with D perhaps matching TRBD1 (6 bases). V was shortened by 5 bases and J by 0 bases, with 11 bases between the two germline ends. Germline lookup yields CDR1 MNHEY and CDR2 SMNVEV (reference sequence). The CDR3 runs 14 residues. The CDR3 DNA reads TGTGCCAGCAGTCCACGGACAGCCTCCTACGAGCAGTACTTC. Its protein is CASSPRTASYEQYF.

V and J are TRBV5-6 and TRBJ2-1, with 7 bases that match TRBD1. Germline V gives CDR1 SGHDT, CDR2 YYEEEE. This CDR3 is built from 14 residues. After removal of 4 bases from V and 6 bases from J, the junction contained 7 bases not matched to a gene. DNA for the CDR3: TGTGCCAGCAGCCTAGGACAGGCGGGCAATGAGCAGTTCTTC. This codes for CASSLGQAGNEQFF. Full variable domain (rest looked up from reference TRBV5-6 and TRBJ2-1): DAGVTQSPTHLIKTRGQQVTLRCSPKSGHDTVSWYQQALGQGPQFIFQYYEEEERQRGNFPDRFSGHQFPNYSSELNVNALLLGDSALYLCASSLGQAGNEQFFGPGTRLTVL.

J is TRBJ1-1 and V is TRBV5-1, with D perhaps matching TRBD1 (5 bases). Per germline, CDR1 SGHRS and CDR2 YFSETQ. Trimming took 0 bases from V and 4 from J, leaving 10 bases between them. The CDR3 loop spans 14 amino acids. Here the CDR3 DNA reads TGCGCCAGCAGCTTGGAGGGGCAGGCCACTGAAGCTTTCTTT. This translates into CASSLEGQATEAFF.

The chain uses TRBV19 and TRBJ1-1, with 8 nucleotides matching TRBD1. There are 14 residues in the CDR3. The V and J ends lost 7 bases and 5 bases, in that order; junction bases with no gene match: 9. From germline, CDR1 is LNHDA and CDR2 SQIVND (reference sequence). The CDR3 region is CASTGGRVRTEAFF. DNA for the CDR3: TGTGCCAGTACAGGGGGCAGGGTCAGGACTGAAGCTTTCTTT.

This clone was picked up one time. The V gene is TRBV5-1, the J gene TRBJ2-1, with unresolved D. The ends were cut back, 7 bases at V and 2 bases at J, with 22 bases in the middle. Germline CDR1 and CDR2: SGHRS and YFSETQ. The CDR3 has 17 amino acids. In DNA form, the CDR3 reads TGCGCCAGCGCCAGTCCCCCTCCGATCCTCGCCTACAATGAGCAGTTCTTC. This encodes CASASPPPILAYNEQFF. The variable domain in full, with the rest retrieved from reference TRBV5-1 and TRBJ2-1, is KAGVTQTPRYLIKTRGQQVTLSCSPISGHRSVSWYQQTPGQGLQFLFEYFSETQRNKGNFPGRFSGRQFSNSRSEMNVSTLELGDSALYLCASASPPPILAYNEQFFGPGTRLTVL.

J is TRBJ2-7 and V is TRBV18; 9 positions agree with TRBD2. In germline, CDR1 is KGHSH, CDR2 LQKENI. V lost 2 bases and J lost 2; bases outside the gene matches: 4. The CDR3 covers 15 residues. In nucleotides, the CDR3 is TGTGCCAGCTCACCATCTAGCGGGACCACCTACGAGCAGTACTTC. Its translation is CASSPSSGTTYEQYF. The variable domain in full, with the rest retrieved from reference TRBV18 and TRBJ2-7, is NAGVMQNPRHLVRRRGQEARLRCSPMKGHSHVYWYRQLPEEGLKFMVYLQKENIIDESGMPKERFSAEFPKEGPSILRIQQVVRGDSAAYFCASSPSSGTTYEQYFGPGTRLTVT.